Shown below are 11 T cell receptor beta chains from a single sample sequenced in a study of CD8+ T cells in alopecia areata. Treatment here: oral pan-JAK inhibitor, 5-10 mg twice daily. cDNA serving as the sequencing template came from extracted, reverse transcribed RNA. Using immunoSEQ multiplex PCR, the repertoire was profiled, and TCRdb retains in-frame clones only, with some absent. The repertoire holds fewer than 200,000 clones, with about 61% as singletons. The specimen comprised CD4+ T cells sorted from blood, sampled at approximately week 60, from a patient treated with tofacitinib. The receptors were sampled from a human donor with alopecia areata.

This clone was recorded many times. This chain joins TRBV2 and TRBJ1-1, with D unclear. V shed 7 bases and J shed 1 base, with 13 bases lying between them. Germline V gene sequence: CDR1 SNHLY, CDR2 FYNNEI. The CDR3 is 14 residues long. DNA of the CDR3: TGTGCCAGCACTGGACGGGAAAGGAACACTGAAGCTTTCTTT. This codes for CASTGRERNTEAFF.

The V call is TRBV30, the J call TRBJ1-3; TRBD1 matches 7 bases. CDR1 is GTSNPN, CDR2 SVGIG, per germline (reference sequence). Losses at the gene ends were 1 base for V and 7 bases for J; bases not matched to a gene: 13. The CDR3 spans 16 residues. This CDR3 reads CAWSGTLTGLWNTIYF. The CDR3 DNA reads TGTGCCTGGAGTGGAACCTTGACAGGGCTCTGGAACACCATATATTTT.

This clone occurred once. V is TRBV29-1 and J is TRBJ1-2; TRBD1 matches at 7 bases. The junction had 2 bases not matched to a gene; V was cut back by 1 base and J by 0 bases. Germline assignment: CDR1 SQVTM and CDR2 ANQGSEA. This CDR3 has 14 amino acids. CDR3 sequence (DNA): TGCAGCGTTGAAGGGACAGGAGCTAACTATGGCTACACCTTC. This codes for CSVEGTGANYGYTF. Based on the CDR3 plus reference TRBV29-1 and TRBJ1-2, the full variable domain is SAVISQKPSRDICQRGTSLTIQCQVDSQVTMMFWYRQQPGQSLTLIATANQGSEATYESGFVIDKFPISRPNLTFSTLTVSNMSPEDSSIYLCSVEGTGANYGYTFGSGTRLTVV.

This clone occurred a few times. The V gene is TRBV18, the J gene TRBJ1-6; TRBD1 is a possible D gene (6 bases). This CDR3 is 14 amino acids long. V was clipped by 2 bases and J by 7 bases, with 9 bases between them. CDR1 KGHSH and CDR2 LQKENI come from the germline V gene. The CDR3 nucleotides read TGTGCCAGCTCACCATGGACAGAGAATTCACCCCTCCACTTT. Its protein product is CASSPWTENSPLHF.

This clone was detected only once. The V call is TRBV30, the J call TRBJ1-2; D is unclear. The germline V gene has CDR1 GTSNPN and CDR2 SVGIG (reference sequence). The CDR3 totals 14 residues. V was trimmed by 2 bases and J by 1 base, leaving 11 bases between them. The CDR3 reads CAWSFPENNYGYTF. CDR3 nucleotides: TGTGCCTGGAGTTTCCCAGAAAATAACTATGGCTACACCTTC.

The chain has TRBV4-2 and TRBJ2-1; no definite D call. The CDR3 spans 12 residues. Per the germline V gene, CDR1 is LGHNA and CDR2 is YNFKEQ. The V end lost 0 bases, the J end lost 9 bases, and 6 bases lay between the germline ends. In DNA, the CDR3 is TGTGCCAGCAGCCAAGATACCGGTGAGCAGTTCTTC. Translation gives CASSQDTGEQFF.

The J gene is TRBJ2-5, the V gene TRBV30; D gene ambiguous. V lost 2 bases and J 5 bases, leaving 15 bases between the germline ends. CDR1 is GTSNPN and CDR2 is SVGIG in the germline V gene (reference sequence). The CDR3 runs to 14 residues. CDR3: CAWSLDASGETQYF. CDR3 coding DNA: TGTGCCTGGAGTCTCGATGCCTCCGGGGAGACCCAGTACTTC. The full variable domain, with the rest looked up from reference TRBV30 and TRBJ2-5, is SQTIHQWPATLVQPVGSPLSLECTVEGTSNPNLYWYRQAAGRGLQLLFYSVGIGQISSEVPQNLSASRPQDRQFILSSKKLLLSDSGFYLCAWSLDASGETQYFGPGTRLLVL.

V is TRBV9 and J is TRBJ2-6; 10 bases map to TRBD1. Germline V gives CDR1 SGDLS, CDR2 YYNGEE. V gave up 3 bases and J gave up 0 bases; unmatched junction bases: 6. This CDR3 comprises 18 residues. The CDR3 region is CASSEDRGRPSGANVLTF. Here the CDR3 DNA reads TGTGCCAGCAGCGAAGACAGGGGGCGCCCCTCTGGGGCCAACGTCCTGACTTTC.

This clone was seen a handful of times. J is TRBJ1-2 and V is TRBV5-6; the D gene is possibly TRBD1 (5 bases). The germline V gene has CDR1 SGHDT and CDR2 YYEEEE. CDR3 length: 14 residues. Deletions cut 1 base from V and 6 bases from J, with 13 bases between. The CDR3 sequence: CASSLKTDKDGYTF. The CDR3, as DNA: TGTGCCAGCAGCTTGAAGACAGACAAGGATGGCTACACCTTC.

This clone has a handful of counts. The genes are TRBV29-1 and TRBJ2-7; D ambiguous. The CDR3 totals 11 residues. CDR1 and CDR2 from the germline V gene are SQVTM and ANQGSEA. V lost 4 bases and J 4 bases, leaving 8 bases between the germline ends. CDR3 DNA sequence: TGCAGCGTTGGATCCCGGTACGAGCAGTACTTC. It is translated as CSVGSRYEQYF.

The V gene is TRBV30, the J gene TRBJ1-6; possible D gene TRBD1, 6 bases. CDR1 GTSNPN and CDR2 SVGIG come from the germline V gene (reference sequence). CDR3 length equals 13 residues. The CDR3 region is CAENPGEGSPLHF. CDR3 coding DNA: TGTGCGGAGAATCCAGGGGAAGGGTCACCCCTCCACTTT.